This TCR beta chain is from a study of T-cell reconstitution after alpha-beta-depleted transplantation in children. As to this clonotype: Its antigen remains unknown.

Unique molecular identifiers were incorporated into the prepared TCRbeta library. MiXCR, applied by TCRdb to the PCR reads, yields one record per CDR3 protein. The repertoire consists of about 980,000 distinct CDR3 sequences, with roughly 31% occurring once and the leading ten covering over 25%. V lost 2 bases, J lost 0 bases, and 14 bases lay in between. The CDR3 consists of 17 residues. Study-wide results and limits: Alpha-beta T cells present about two months after transplant were reported to originate from several hundred expanded graft clones. T-cell counts and diversity at one year following transplant were attributed mainly to newly produced T cells.

The chain employs TRBV12-3 or TRBV12-4 and TRBJ2-1; D perhaps matches TRBD2 (7 bases). This clonotype originated in a boy under three years old who had a stem cell transplant for SCID, so the T cells may come from the graft donor. The material sequenced was PBMCs, mostly from graft donor cells, taken 360 days after TCRalphabeta/CD19-depleted stem cell transplant. The CDR3 region has the DNA TGTGCCAGCAGTTTACGAGGGGGGGTGAGCTCCTACAATGAGCAGTTCTTC. Encoded protein: CASSLRGGVSSYNEQFF.